These 7 T cell receptor beta chains were all obtained from the same sample, sequenced in a study of blood T cell repertoires in COVID-19. The assay was immunoSEQ multiplex PCR, and TCRdb's table has in-frame clones only and misses some. Seen here are about 250,000 clones, 86% observed once, and the top ten hold 3%. What was sequenced was peripheral blood. The receptors were sampled from a woman under 40 with active or convalescent COVID-19.

In this sample, this clone turned up once. The V call is TRBV6-1, the J call TRBJ1-3; D gene unclear. CDR1 is MNHNS, CDR2 SASEGT, per germline. Trimming took off 3 bases at V and 4 bases at J, with 4 bases between the two ends. This CDR3 is built from 12 residues. Here the CDR3 reads CASSEEGNTIYF. Written as DNA, the CDR3 is TGTGCCAGCAGTGAGGAGGGAAACACCATATATTTT.

For the CDR3, the DNA is TGTGCCATCAGTGCCCAAGGACAGGGGGCGCGAGGAAACACCATATATTTT. Translation: CAISAQGQGARGNTIYF. The chain carries TRBV10-3 and TRBJ1-3; 11 bases map to TRBD1. Germline V gene data show CDR1 as ENHRY and CDR2 as SYGVKD. This CDR3 is built from 17 residues. V trimming: 4 bases; J trimming: 4 bases; junction bases outside the gene matches: 9.

The CDR3 here is CASSAEPAGKREQYF. CDR3 sequence (DNA): TGTGCCAGCAGCGCGGAGCCTGCTGGCAAAAGGGAGCAGTACTTC. This chain connects TRBV9 to TRBJ2-7; no firm D call. This CDR3 spans 15 amino acids. Germline V gene lookup returns CDR1 SGDLS and CDR2 YYNGEE. V was trimmed by 3 bases and J by 7 bases, leaving 20 bases between them.

This chain links TRBV7-2 with TRBJ2-5; 8 nucleotides agree with TRBD2. Unmatched junction bases numbered 9, after V lost 4 bases and J lost 5 bases. Germline V gene lookup returns CDR1 SGHTA and CDR2 FQGNSA. The CDR3 covers 15 residues. The DNA for the CDR3 is TGTGCCAGCAGCTCCCTCGGCGGGGGGAGGGAGACCCAGTACTTC. As protein: CASSSLGGGRETQYF.

The chain joins TRBV19 to TRBJ2-1, with 7 bases aligning to TRBD1. V gave up 2 bases and J gave up 5 bases; unmatched junction bases: 6. The germline V gene has CDR1 LNHDA and CDR2 SQIVND (reference sequence). The CDR3 runs to 15 residues. The CDR3 loop reads CASSISGTANNEQFF. The CDR3 DNA is TGTGCCAGTAGTATATCCGGGACAGCCAACAATGAGCAGTTCTTC.

V gene TRBV5-1 combines with J gene TRBJ2-2; TRBD1 aligns across 7 bases. V shed 0 bases, J shed 7 bases, and the junction held 3 bases outside the gene matches. This CDR3 has 14 amino acids. Germline loops: CDR1 SGHRS, CDR2 YFSETQ. CDR3 in amino acids: CASSLEGADGELFF. Written as DNA, the CDR3 is TGCGCCAGCAGCTTGGAGGGGGCCGACGGGGAGCTGTTTTTT.

This chain joins TRBV27 and TRBJ2-5, with 10 nucleotides matching TRBD2. Germline assignment: CDR1 MNHEY and CDR2 SMNVEV (reference sequence). V lost 5 bases to trimming and J lost 1 base; unmatched junction nucleotides: 16. The CDR3 runs 19 residues. The CDR3 sequence is CASSPQARAGGRPQETQYF. The CDR3 DNA reads as TGTGCCAGCAGTCCGCAAGCGAGAGCGGGGGGGCGACCCCAAGAGACCCAGTACTTC.